One T cell receptor (beta chain) is described in this entry. Germline-derived CDR1 and CDR2 are MNHEY and SVGEGT. The length of the CDR3 is 16 residues. V dropped 2 bases and J dropped 2; count of bases not matched to a gene: 5. This specimen comes from a study of blood T cell repertoires in COVID-19. Study details: COVID-19 samples, acute and convalescent, were from the United States, Italy and Spain. T cells, B-cell-depleted T cells, or PBMCs supplied cDNA or gDNA.

The authors' processing: Amplified reference gene primers provided the basis for estimating nucleated cell counts. The protocol was immunoSEQ multiplex PCR, while the TCRdb copy is restricted to in-frame clones and leaves out a portion. V, J and clone size are taken as reported in that table, and D and trimming were inferred from the DNA itself. The sample carries 200,000 to 300,000 clones, approximately 90% recorded once. The rearrangement uses TRBV6-2 or TRBV6-3 and TRBJ1-2; 10 bases agree with TRBD1. Specimen: peripheral blood. The receptor was derived from a woman aged 40 to 55 who had recovered from COVID-19. CDR3 region: CASSYPPGQGNYGYTF. The CDR3 nucleotides read TGTGCCAGCAGTTACCCACCGGGACAGGGGAACTATGGCTACACCTTC.